This T cell receptor beta chain was identified during a study of shared clonotypes between healthy human individuals. Study conclusions and caveats: Clonotype sharing across a few donors was observed for about 5.5% of naive CD4 clonotypes.

The authors' processing: ImmunoSEQ sequences covered only the junction and lacked quality scores; filtering therefore differed. Data came from immunoSEQ multiplex PCR; TCRdb stores just in-frame clones and leaves some out. V, J and clone size derive from that table, while D and trimming were established from the DNA sequence. Of some 600,000 clones listed, 95% to 97% are singletons. Naivety among CD8 cells was defined by CD45RO negativity and positive CCR7 selection, thereby excluding terminally differentiated effector memory CD45RA+ cells. Worth noting for this clone: Its antigen is still unknown.

Germline values: CDR1 SGDLS, CDR2 YYNGEE. The CDR3 loop spans 15 amino acids. V was shortened by 4 bases and J by 8 bases, with 19 bases between the two germline ends. The source of this sequence is a woman aged 30 to 39 in good health. Sequenced: naive CD8+ T cells sorted from blood. The V call is TRBV9, the J call TRBJ1-3; TRBD1 is a possible D gene (6 bases). CDR3 nucleotide sequence: TGTGCCAGCAGCCGAAGTGGGGCAGGGGCGGACACCATATATTTT. This encodes CASSRSGAGADTIYF.